The text below deals with one TCR beta chain. The sample belongs to a study of blood T cells in healthy people across ages. About the study: T cells yielded about one barcoded beta molecule per two cells through template switching.

The CDR3 runs 11 residues. V was shortened by 9 bases and J by 6 bases, with 8 bases between the two germline ends. Germline V gene sequence: CDR1 KGHDR, CDR2 SFDVKD. Using a J-beta primer mix together with a sample-barcoded 5' primer, a second PCR was run for roughly 7 to 12 cycles. TCRdb ran MiXCR on the 5' RACE reads and lists one entry per CDR3 protein. The sample lists approximately 1,000,000 distinct CDR3 sequences; 45% were seen once. The specimen was blood. V is TRBV24-1 and J is TRBJ2-1; D is unclear. The TCR comes from a woman between 55 and 75 years old in good health. The CDR3 here is CATGIGNEQFF. The DNA of the CDR3 is TGTGCCACCGGGATAGGCAATGAGCAGTTCTTC.